Listed below are T cell receptor beta chains from one sample, sequenced in a study of Ad26.COV2.S vaccination and SARS-CoV-2 variants. Data came from immunoSEQ multiplex PCR; TCRdb stores just in-frame clones and leaves some out. The sample has about 470,000 clones; about 92% are singletons. The starting material was peripheral blood, obtained in a trial of Ad26.COV2.S vaccine versus placebo. The receptors originated from a person aged 18 to 59 who received the Ad26.COV2.S COVID-19 vaccine or a placebo. The CDR3 runs from the conserved cysteine through the conserved F or W. The order of the fields is J gene, D gene, clone size, V gene, CDR3 protein, CDR3 DNA. D genes are given only for firm matches. Some rows mark clone size as missing; the rest say once, few, many or name a class of expanded clone.

>TRBJ2-1|NA|NA|TRBV4-2
CASSQGATSSYNEQFF
TGTGCCAGCAGCCAAGGGGCGACGAGCTCCTACAATGAGCAGTTCTTC
>TRBJ2-5|NA|NA|TRBV9
CTSSPAGSEETQYF
TGTACCAGCAGCCCCGCAGGGAGCGAAGAGACCCAGTACTTC
>TRBJ2-5|NA|NA|TRBV7-9
CASSLPTGIGETQYF
TGTGCCAGCAGTCTACCCACAGGGATAGGGGAGACCCAGTACTTC
>TRBJ1-6|NA|NA|TRBV5-6
CASSLGQFATTDYNSPLHF
TGTGCCAGCAGCTTGGGCCAGTTCGCAACGACGGATTATAATTCACCCCTCCACTTT
>TRBJ1-1|TRBD1|NA|TRBV30
CAWGPRDRVRAFF
TGTGCCTGGGGCCCCCGGGACAGGGTTCGAGCTTTCTTT
>TRBJ2-1|TRBD2|once|TRBV19
CASSIDLAGSYNEQFF
TGTGCCAGTAGTATAGATCTAGCGGGATCATACAATGAGCAGTTCTTC
>TRBJ2-7|TRBD2|NA|TRBV27
CASSLSGLAGGEYEQYF
TGTGCCAGCAGTTTATCGGGACTAGCGGGAGGGGAATACGAGCAGTACTTC
>TRBJ2-3|TRBD2|NA|TRBV5-4
CASSRAQGLAMDTQYF
TGTGCCAGCAGCAGGGCCCAGGGACTAGCGATGGATACGCAGTATTTT
>TRBJ1-2|NA|NA|TRBV7-2
CASSLGPGNYGYTF
TGTGCCAGCAGCTTAGGCCCAGGGAACTATGGCTACACCTTC
>TRBJ1-4|NA|NA|TRBV20-1
CSARDLEKLFF
TGCAGTGCTAGAGATCTTGAAAAACTGTTTTTT
>TRBJ2-7|NA|NA|TRBV3-1/TRBV3-2
CASSQAPPDTLSYEQYF
TGTGCCAGCAGCCAAGCTCCCCCGGACACACTCTCCTACGAGCAGTACTTC
>TRBJ2-5|NA|NA|TRBV9
CASSVAHQETQYF
TGTGCCAGCAGCGTAGCACACCAAGAGACCCAGTACTTC
>TRBJ1-1|NA|NA|TRBV9
CASGPGLWDTEAFF
TGTGCCAGCGGACCGGGGCTATGGGACACTGAAGCTTTCTTT
>TRBJ2-7|TRBD2|once|TRBV6-2/TRBV6-3
CASSFGLAGVYEQYF
TGTGCCAGCAGTTTCGGACTAGCGGGAGTCTACGAGCAGTACTTC
>TRBJ2-3|TRBD1|NA|TRBV6-5
CASSYSRGQDTQYF
TGTGCCAGCAGTTACTCCAGGGGGCAGGATACGCAGTATTTT
>TRBJ2-7|NA|NA|TRBV30
CAWAKGNEQYF
TGTGCCTGGGCGAAGGGGAACGAGCAGTACTTC
>TRBJ2-7|NA|NA|TRBV10-2
CASTLTIQGRNEQYF
TGCGCCAGCACCCTGACAATACAGGGGAGGAACGAGCAGTACTTC
>TRBJ1-5|NA|NA|TRBV23-1
CASSQSGDGNQPQHF
TGCGCCAGCAGTCAATCGGGAGATGGCAATCAGCCCCAGCATTTT
>TRBJ2-3|NA|NA|TRBV21-1
CASSKSGCTDTQYF
TGTGCCAGCAGTAAGTCGGGGTGCACAGATACGCAGTATTTT
>TRBJ2-2|NA|NA|TRBV5-4
CASSLKSGTNTGELFF
TGTGCCAGCAGCTTGAAGAGCGGCACAAACACCGGGGAGCTGTTTTTT
>TRBJ1-2|NA|NA|TRBV5-4
CASSPRTDAFYGYTF
TGTGCCAGCAGCCCCAGGACGGATGCCTTCTATGGCTACACCTTC
>TRBJ2-3|TRBD2|NA|TRBV28
CASRPGGESKDTQYF
TGTGCCAGCAGGCCTGGGGGGGAGTCCAAAGATACGCAGTATTTT
>TRBJ2-7|TRBD2|once|TRBV15
CATSSRGSGALEQYF
TGTGCCACCAGCTCCCGGGGTAGCGGGGCCTTGGAGCAGTACTTC
>TRBJ1-6|NA|NA|TRBV19
CASRQGPLDNSPLHF
TGTGCCAGTAGACAGGGACCGCTGGATAATTCACCCCTCCACTTT
>TRBJ2-1|TRBD1|NA|TRBV18
CASSGTGGAYNEQFF
TGTGCCAGCTCAGGGACAGGGGGCGCCTACAATGAGCAGTTCTTC
>TRBJ2-1|TRBD1|NA|TRBV7-9
CASRSGDRVAYNEQFF
TGTGCCAGCAGGTCGGGGGACAGGGTCGCCTACAATGAGCAGTTCTTC
>TRBJ2-1|NA|NA|TRBV19
CASRDRGGGRARNEQFF
TGTGCCAGTAGGGACAGGGGAGGCGGGAGGGCTCGCAATGAGCAGTTCTTC
>TRBJ2-2|NA|NA|TRBV25-1
CASTPWGGRGTGELFF
TGTGCCAGCACCCCCTGGGGCGGGCGCGGCACCGGGGAGCTGTTTTTT
>TRBJ2-2|NA|NA|TRBV28
CASSPWLVGSNTGELFF
TGTGCCAGCAGTCCTTGGTTGGTCGGTTCGAACACCGGGGAGCTGTTTTTT
>TRBJ2-5|NA|NA|TRBV29-1
CSVERAGETQYF
TGCAGCGTTGAACGGGCCGGAGAGACCCAGTACTTC
>TRBJ2-7|NA|NA|TRBV6-5
CASKIQGMVYEQYF
TGTGCCAGCAAAATACAGGGTATGGTTTACGAGCAGTACTTC
>TRBJ2-5|TRBD2|NA|TRBV19
CASSPGLAGEETQYF
TGTGCCAGTAGTCCCGGACTAGCGGGAGAAGAGACCCAGTACTTC
>TRBJ2-1|NA|NA|TRBV28
CASSWTGEQFF
TGTGCCAGCAGTTGGACTGGTGAGCAGTTCTTC
>TRBJ2-5|TRBD1|NA|TRBV10-3
CAISETGGEETQYF
TGTGCCATCAGTGAAACAGGGGGCGAGGAGACCCAGTACTTC
>TRBJ2-7|TRBD2|NA|TRBV9
CASSPRLAAYEQYF
TGTGCCAGCAGCCCAAGACTAGCGGCCTACGAGCAGTACTTC
>TRBJ1-6|NA|NA|TRBV11-2
CASRTPGHNNSPLHF
TGTGCCAGCAGAACTCCGGGACACAACAATTCACCCCTCCACTTT
>TRBJ1-5|NA|NA|TRBV28
CASSPLDRRYQPQHF
TGTGCCAGCAGCCCACTGGACAGAAGGTATCAGCCCCAGCATTTT
>TRBJ1-5|TRBD1|NA|TRBV2
CASSQDRDQPQHF
TGTGCCAGCAGTCAGGACAGGGACCAGCCCCAGCATTTT
>TRBJ2-3|TRBD2|NA|TRBV5-1
CASSAASGRRADTQYF
TGCGCCAGCAGCGCTGCTAGCGGGCGGCGGGCAGATACGCAGTATTTT
>TRBJ1-1|NA|NA|TRBV9
CASSESGKDTEAFF
TGTGCCAGCAGCGAATCCGGCAAGGACACTGAAGCTTTCTTT
>TRBJ2-5|TRBD2|once|TRBV11-2
CASSPGTRPQETQYF
TGTGCCAGCAGCCCCGGGACTAGGCCGCAAGAGACCCAGTACTTC
>TRBJ2-5|TRBD2|once|TRBV6-1
CASSERERGTQYF
TGTGCCAGCAGTGAGCGGGAGAGGGGGACCCAGTACTTC
>TRBJ1-6|NA|NA|TRBV5-6
CASSGRGPPSSPLHF
TGTGCCAGCAGCGGCCGGGGGCCACCGAGCTCACCCCTCCACTTT
>TRBJ2-7|TRBD2|NA|TRBV28
CASSSPTSGSYEQYF
TGTGCCAGCAGTTCACCGACTAGCGGGAGTTACGAGCAGTACTTC
>TRBJ2-2|NA|NA|TRBV5-6
CASSLVLAGTYTGELFF
TGTGCCAGCAGCCTGGTACTAGCCGGGACATACACCGGGGAGCTGTTTTTT
>TRBJ2-1|TRBD2|NA|TRBV27
CASSLGREYNEQFF
TGTGCCAGCAGCTTAGGGCGGGAGTACAATGAGCAGTTCTTC
>TRBJ1-4|NA|NA|TRBV7-9
CASSLRNAGYEKLFF
TGTGCCAGCAGCTTAAGAAACGCGGGGTATGAAAAACTGTTTTTT
>TRBJ2-7|NA|NA|TRBV28
CASKGGGSVDEQYF
TGTGCCAGCAAAGGGGGTGGTAGCGTCGACGAGCAGTACTTC
>TRBJ2-5|TRBD2|NA|TRBV9
CASSVGGGRSQETQYF
TGTGCCAGCAGCGTAGGCGGCGGGAGGTCCCAAGAGACCCAGTACTTC